These 26 T cell receptor beta chains were all obtained from the same sample, sequenced in a study of human T cells and chemical hapten exposure. TCRdb reprocessed the RACE reads via MiXCR and lists one record per CDR3 protein. The table has some 82,000 distinct CDR3 sequences, about 11% seen once. Time point of the sample: patch test 1, 2 weeks after DPC sensitization. Treatment defined: therapeutic diphenylcyclopropenone sensitization with weekly scalp DPC. The material sequenced was whole blood, taken in connection with sensitization to the hapten diphenylcyclopropenone (DPC). These receptor sequences come from a woman aged 45-59 years with alopecia areata. Some clones in this sample may be carry-over from other donors' samples.

The V call is TRBV18, the J call TRBJ1-6; D is possibly TRBD1 (5 bases). CDR3 length equals 13 residues. Germline V gene sequence: CDR1 KGHSH, CDR2 LQKENI. V was shortened by 2 bases and J by 12 bases, with 11 bases between the two germline ends. The CDR3 DNA reads TGTGCCAGCTCACCATCCAACGGGGGACCCCTCCACTTT. Translating gives CASSPSNGGPLHF.

Here the CDR3 DNA reads TGTGCCAGCAGTGAATTCGGGACAGGGGGAGAGACCCAGTACTTC. Protein product: CASSEFGTGGETQYF. J is TRBJ2-5 and V is TRBV6-1, with 11 bases that match TRBD1. CDR1 is MNHNS, CDR2 SASEGT, per germline. Unmatched junction bases numbered 3, after V lost 2 bases and J lost 4 bases. The CDR3 extends over 15 amino acids.

The sample holds one count of this clonotype. An end of the junction does not agree with germline; a read error may underlie this. This chain links TRBV10-3 with TRBJ2-7; D may be TRBD1 (5 bases). The CDR3 length is 16 residues. The germline CDR1 and CDR2 sequences are ENHRY and SYGVKD. The CDR3 bases are TGCGAGTCATCTAGGTCAATACCCGACAGCAACTACGAGCAGTACTTC. Translating it yields CESSRSIPDSNYEQYF.

Many counts were recorded for this clonotype. The chain joins TRBV4-1 to TRBJ2-1; maybe TRBD1 (6 bases). Germline V gene lookup returns CDR1 MGHRA and CDR2 YSYEKL. Trimming pared 1 base from V and 5 bases from J, leaving 18 bases between. The CDR3 runs 17 residues. CDR3 protein: CASSQGYGAGVNNEQFF. In DNA form, the CDR3 reads TGCGCCAGCAGCCAAGGGTATGGGGCAGGGGTCAACAATGAGCAGTTCTTC.

This clonotype showed up just a few times. The V call is TRBV19, the J call TRBJ1-4; D gene unclear. Germline loops: CDR1 LNHDA, CDR2 SQIVND (reference sequence). V lost 6 bases and J lost 7, with 9 bases in between. This CDR3 spans 12 amino acids. The CDR3 DNA is TGTGCCAGTAGCGCTTTCGGTGAAAAACTGTTTTTT. It is translated as CASSAFGEKLFF.

This clonotype was recorded many times. The V gene is TRBV7-6, the J gene TRBJ2-3; the D call may be TRBD1 or TRBD2 (5 bases each). V was pared by 3 bases and J by 3 bases, with 13 bases between. The CDR3 is 15 amino acids. Germline CDR1 and CDR2: SGHVS and FNYEAQ. The CDR3: CASSFSTGRTDTQYF. DNA for the CDR3: TGTGCCAGCAGCTTTAGTACGGGACGGACAGATACGCAGTATTTT.

This clonotype was seen ten or more times. The chain combines TRBV6-2 or TRBV6-3 with TRBJ1-1, with TRBD1 matching 7 bases. The CDR3 covers 13 residues. The V and J ends lost 6 bases and 5 bases, in that order; junction bases with no gene match: 6. Germline lookup yields CDR1 MNHEY and CDR2 SVGEGT. The DNA for the CDR3 is TGTGCCAGCAGCCAACAGGGGATGACTGAAGCTTTCTTT. This codes for CASSQQGMTEAFF.

This clonotype is labeled medium-sized. This sequence joins TRBV7-6 and TRBJ2-3; D assignment may be TRBD1 or TRBD2 (5 bases each). Germline CDR1 reads SGHVS; CDR2 reads FNYEAQ. V lost 5 bases, J lost 0 bases, and 12 bases lay in between. This CDR3 is built from 15 residues. The CDR3 bases are TGTGCCAGCAGCCAAGATGGGGGTAGCACAGATACGCAGTATTTT. It translates to CASSQDGGSTDTQYF.

The chain has TRBV7-2 and TRBJ1-6; no clear D gene. The V end was cut by 7 bases, the J end by 0 bases, with 10 bases between. The CDR3 extends over 15 amino acids. The germline V gene has CDR1 SGHTA and CDR2 FQGNSA. CDR3: CASTRPSSYNSPLHF. The CDR3 region has the DNA TGTGCCAGCACCCGTCCTAGCTCCTATAATTCACCCCTCCACTTT.

The rearrangement links TRBV28 to TRBJ2-3; D may correspond to TRBD1 or TRBD2 (5 bases each). With 3 bases removed from V and 0 bases from J, the gap between germline ends came to 10 bases. The CDR3 runs to 15 residues. Germline CDR1 is MDHEN and CDR2 is SYDVKM. The CDR3 loop is CASSLRGTSTDTQYF. CDR3 in DNA: TGTGCCAGCAGTTTGAGGGGAACTAGCACAGATACGCAGTATTTT.

This chain joins TRBV14 and TRBJ2-2, with D possibly being TRBD2 (6 bases). The CDR3 sequence is 15 residues long. The germline V and J ends were trimmed by 5 bases and 0 bases, with 10 bases remaining between them. Germline-derived CDR1 and CDR2 are SGHDN and FVKESK. The CDR3 here is CASSARGSNTGELFF. CDR3 sequence (DNA): TGTGCCAGCAGCGCCCGGGGGTCGAACACCGGGGAGCTGTTTTTT.

There are many counts of this clonotype. V gene TRBV5-4 combines with J gene TRBJ2-5, with D uncertain. The germline CDR1 and CDR2 sequences are SGHNT and YYREEE (reference sequence). The CDR3 has 13 amino acids. Trimming removed 0 bases from V and 5 bases from J, with 8 bases in between. DNA for the CDR3: TGTGCCAGCAGCTTGGGGGTGCGGGAGACCCAGTACTTC. Its translation is CASSLGVRETQYF.

In its sample, this clonotype was seen many times. This chain joins TRBV7-8 and TRBJ2-5; D is possibly TRBD1 (5 bases). There are 16 residues in the CDR3. The V end was cut by 0 bases, the J end by 1 base, with 12 bases between. Looked up from germline, CDR1 is SGHVS and CDR2 is FQNEAQ. The CDR3 sequence is CASSLATALVQETQYF. DNA for the CDR3: TGTGCCAGCAGCTTAGCGACAGCCTTGGTCCAAGAGACCCAGTACTTC.

Many counts were recorded for this clonotype. The chain couples TRBV7-8 to TRBJ2-2; D is undetermined. CDR1 is SGHVS, CDR2 FQNEAQ, per germline. The CDR3 totals 13 residues. Trimming left V 4 bases short and J 2 bases short, with 5 bases between. In nucleotides, the CDR3 is TGTGCCAGCAGCTATGTCAACACCGGGGAGCTGTTTTTT. Translation gives CASSYVNTGELFF.

This clonotype showed up many times. CDR3 sequence reads: CASSITQGIKSPQHF. The CDR3 DNA reads as TGTGCCAGTAGTATAACTCAGGGGATAAAGTCGCCCCAGCATTTT. J is TRBJ1-5 and V is TRBV19; TRBD1 might be the D (6 bases). Trimming stripped 2 bases from V and 9 bases from J, with 17 bases between. In germline, CDR1 is LNHDA, CDR2 SQIVND (reference sequence). The CDR3 is 15 residues long.

This rearrangement joins TRBV7-9 to TRBJ2-3; D is ambiguous. Germline CDR1 SEHNR, CDR2 FQNEAQ (reference sequence). V lost 5 bases, J lost 2 bases, and 20 bases lay in between. CDR3 length equals 17 residues. CDR3: CASSPLRARPDTDTQYF. The CDR3 nucleotides read TGTGCCAGCAGCCCCCTAAGGGCGCGTCCGGACACAGATACGCAGTATTTT.

The V call is TRBV7-2, the J call TRBJ1-1, with D possibly matching TRBD1 (5 bases). The germline V and J ends were trimmed by 0 bases and 8 bases, with 13 bases remaining between them. The CDR3 loop spans 14 amino acids. Germline CDR1 reads SGHTA; CDR2 reads FQGNSA. The chain's CDR3 is CASSLAQDTPEAFF. CDR3 in DNA: TGTGCCAGCAGCTTAGCGCAGGACACCCCCGAAGCTTTCTTT.

The chain combines TRBV29-1 with TRBJ1-1; D is unclear. Deletions cut 3 bases from V and 0 bases from J, with 8 bases between. From germline, CDR1 is SQVTM and CDR2 ANQGSEA. The CDR3 consists of 13 residues. Here the CDR3 DNA reads TGCAGCGTTGAGCCGACACTGAACACTGAAGCTTTCTTT. Amino acid sequence: CSVEPTLNTEAFF.

This clonotype came up many times. The chain recombines TRBV6-1 with TRBJ2-5; 7 positions match TRBD1. The CDR3 contains 14 residues. V lost 5 bases to trimming and J lost 1 base; unmatched junction nucleotides: 4. CDR1 and CDR2 from the germline V gene are MNHNS and SASEGT. Here the CDR3 reads CASSRDRPQETQYF. As DNA, the CDR3 is TGTGCCAGCAGTCGGGACAGACCCCAAGAGACCCAGTACTTC.

Many counts were recorded for this clonotype. The chain combines TRBV28 with TRBJ1-2; D not certain. The length of the CDR3 is 11 residues. Trimming pared 11 bases from V and 1 base from J, leaving 8 bases between. Germline V gene data show CDR1 as MDHEN and CDR2 as SYDVKM. CDR3 amino acids: CAALSNYGYTF. The CDR3, as DNA: TGTGCCGCTCTGAGTAACTATGGCTACACCTTC.

This clonotype was seen ten or more times. The chain joins TRBV7-3 to TRBJ2-1; 9 nucleotides line up with TRBD2. The CDR3 contains 16 residues. Unmatched junction bases numbered 6, after V lost 2 bases and J lost 4 bases. CDR1 SGHTA and CDR2 FQGTGA come from the germline V gene. The CDR3 spells CASSLHGTSLYNEQFF. Written as DNA, the CDR3 is TGTGCCAGCAGCTTACACGGGACTAGCCTTTACAATGAGCAGTTCTTC. Supplemented by reference TRBV7-3 and TRBJ2-1, the full variable domain reads GAGVSQTPSNKVTEKGKYVELRCDPISGHTALYWYRQSLGQGPEFLIYFQGTGAADDSGLPNDRFFAVRPEGSVSTLKIQRTERGDSAVYLCASSLHGTSLYNEQFFGPGTRLTVL.

The chain couples TRBV7-9 to TRBJ2-7; 11 positions agree with TRBD1. Per the germline V gene, CDR1 is SEHNR and CDR2 is FQNEAQ (reference sequence). The CDR3 runs 15 residues. Germline trimming cut 5 bases from V and 4 bases from J; bases unmatched to any gene: 7. In nucleotides, the CDR3 is TGTGCCAGCAGCGCAAGGACAGGGGGCCTGTACGAGCAGTACTTC. Residues: CASSARTGGLYEQYF.

This clonotype was seen only a few times. The CDR3 region has the DNA TGTGCCAGCAGCTCTCACAGCCCTCGCACAGATACGCAGTATTTT. Residues: CASSSHSPRTDTQYF. The rearrangement links TRBV7-2 to TRBJ2-3; D is unresolved. Germline-derived CDR1 and CDR2 are SGHTA and FQGNSA. V lost 4 bases to trimming and J lost 1 base, with 12 bases between them. This CDR3 contains 15 residues.

This clonotype was picked up many times. The rearrangement links TRBV7-8 to TRBJ1-5; D is ambiguous. Germline V gene sequence: CDR1 SGHVS, CDR2 FQNEAQ. V was pared by 1 base and J by 5 bases, with 9 bases between. This CDR3 contains 14 residues. CDR3 in amino acids: CASSLVAVDQPQHF. CDR3 nucleotides: TGTGCCAGCAGCTTAGTGGCGGTGGATCAGCCCCAGCATTTT.

In its sample, this clonotype was seen a few times. The V call is TRBV7-3, the J call TRBJ2-3; D ambiguous. CDR1 and CDR2 (germline): SGHTA, FQGTGA. Trimming removed 5 bases from V and 6 bases from J, with 12 bases in between. CDR3 length: 13 amino acids. The CDR3 nucleotides are TGTGCCAGCAGCCAGTTCGAGGTGGATACGCAGTATTTT. Its protein product is CASSQFEVDTQYF.

This clonotype was seen at least ten times. The chain couples TRBV7-2 to TRBJ2-7; no firm D call. The V end was cut by 5 bases, the J end by 0 bases, with 11 bases between. Looked up from germline, CDR1 is SGHTA and CDR2 is FQGNSA. The CDR3 has 14 amino acids. CDR3 residues: CASSRGGSSYEQYF. The CDR3 DNA reads as TGTGCCAGCAGCCGTGGCGGCAGCTCCTACGAGCAGTACTTC.